Given below is one T cell receptor beta chain in context. As handled by the study authors: Amplification of reference gene primers was used by the study to estimate nucleated cell counts. Clones were read by immunoSEQ multiplex PCR, and TCRdb kept only the in-frame ones, dropping some. V and J calls and clone size are copied from that table; D and trimming were computed from the DNA. There are over 150,000 clones in the sample; under 90% occur only once, and roughly 1.9% lies in the top ten. The data are from a study of blood T cell repertoires in COVID-19. Study as a whole: COVID-19 samples collected from the United States, Italy and Spain covered acute and convalescent phases. From T cells, B-cell-depleted T cells, or PBMCs came the material, which was cDNA or gDNA.

The source of this sequence is a woman at least 80 years old with acute or convalescent COVID-19. Sequenced sample: peripheral blood.

CDR3 residues: CASSALAGGPHEQYF. CDR3 DNA: TGTGCCAGTAGTGCCCTAGCGGGGGGGCCCCACGAGCAGTACTTC. J is TRBJ2-7 and V is TRBV19; 12 bases are a match to TRBD2. The CDR3 extends over 15 amino acids. Germline CDR1 and CDR2: LNHDA and SQIVND (reference sequence). The trim removed 5 bases at V and 5 bases at J, leaving 7 bases unmatched.